Below are 30 T cell receptor beta chains sequenced from a single sample in a study of Tregs in tolerant kidney transplant recipients. Sequenced by immunoSEQ multiplex PCR; TCRdb stores in-frame clones only, minus some. The profile shows approximately 43,000 clones, about 89% of them singletons. The sample taken for sequencing was Tregs from blood. The origin of the receptors is a human donor in good health.

The CDR3 sequence is CASNGGLSNTQYF. The CDR3 bases are TGTGCCAGTAACGGGGGCCTCTCGAATACGCAGTATTTT. The V and J genes are TRBV19 and TRBJ2-3, with D perhaps given as TRBD1 or TRBD2 (6 bases each). The CDR3 sequence is 13 residues long. V shed 7 bases and J shed 7 bases, with 15 bases lying between them. CDR1 LNHDA and CDR2 SQIVND come from the germline V gene (reference sequence). Using reference TRBV19 and TRBJ2-3 for the parts outside the CDR3, the full variable domain is DGGITQSPKYLFRKEGQNVTLSCEQNLNHDAMYWYRQDPGQGLRLIYYSQIVNDFQKGDIAEGYSVSREKKESFPLTVTSAQKNPTAFYLCASNGGLSNTQYFGPGTRLTVL.

The chain carries TRBV6-5 and TRBJ1-2; maybe TRBD1 (5 bases). The CDR3 is 13 amino acids. Per the germline V gene, CDR1 is MNHEY and CDR2 is SVGAGI. Trimming shortened V by 2 bases and J by 8 bases, and 12 bases separated the two germline ends. This CDR3 is CASSYNRLEGYTF. The CDR3 bases are TGTGCCAGCAGTTACAACAGGCTGGAAGGCTACACCTTC.

The rearrangement joins TRBV18 to TRBJ1-1; a weak D match, TRBD1 (5 bases). The CDR3 is 15 residues long. CDR1 and CDR2 from the germline V gene are KGHSH and LQKENI. V was clipped by 3 bases and J by 1 base, with 12 bases between them. In DNA, the CDR3 is TGTGCCAGCTCACCTGGCCAGGGAACGAACACTGAAGCTTTCTTT. Protein: CASSPGQGTNTEAFF.

The chain carries TRBV15 and TRBJ1-4; 7 bases agree with TRBD1. Germline lookup yields CDR1 LNHNV and CDR2 YYDKDF (reference sequence). Germline trimming cut 0 bases from V and 7 bases from J; bases unmatched to any gene: 5. The CDR3 has 15 amino acids. Here the CDR3 reads CATSREVGTAEKLFF. Here the CDR3 DNA reads TGTGCCACCAGCAGAGAGGTTGGGACAGCTGAAAAACTGTTTTTT.

The genes are TRBV5-1 and TRBJ1-2; TRBD1 might be the D (5 bases). This CDR3 is built from 14 residues. V dropped 0 bases and J dropped 7 bases, with 13 bases sitting between them. Germline lookup yields CDR1 SGHRS and CDR2 YFSETQ. The CDR3 nucleotides are TGCGCCAGCAGCTTGGCGGGGCAGAATGGTGGCTACACCTTC. Encoded protein: CASSLAGQNGGYTF.

CDR3 in DNA: TGTGCCACCAGCAGCAGGGACGAGCAGTACTTC. Its translation: CATSSRDEQYF. This sequence joins TRBV15 and TRBJ2-7; the D gene is possibly TRBD1 (5 bases). V dropped 3 bases and J dropped 5 bases, with 5 bases sitting between them. Germline loops: CDR1 LNHNV, CDR2 YYDKDF (reference sequence). The CDR3 totals 11 residues.

The rearrangement links TRBV6-5 to TRBJ2-7; TRBD2 is a possible D gene (5 bases). This CDR3 contains 13 residues. CDR1 and CDR2 from the germline V gene are MNHEY and SVGAGI. The germline V and J ends were trimmed by 5 bases and 1 base, with 9 bases remaining between them. The CDR3 bases are TGTGCCAGCAGTATAGCGCGATCCTACGAGCAGTACTTC. This sequence encodes CASSIARSYEQYF.

This rearrangement joins TRBV2 to TRBJ2-4; no clear D. Germline V gene sequence: CDR1 SNHLY, CDR2 FYNNEI. The germline V and J ends were trimmed by 4 bases and 0 bases, with 7 bases remaining between them. This CDR3 has 14 amino acids. The chain's CDR3 is CASSGQRAKNIQYF. DNA of the CDR3: TGTGCCAGCAGTGGGCAGAGAGCCAAAAACATTCAGTACTTC.

This chain joins TRBV4-1 and TRBJ2-1, with TRBD1 matching over 7 bases. With V trimmed by 2 bases and J by 8 bases, 18 bases remained unmatched. The CDR3 spans 18 residues. Germline values: CDR1 MGHRA, CDR2 YSYEKL. The CDR3: CASSQYRGPRRISDEQFF. The CDR3 DNA reads as TGCGCCAGCAGCCAATACAGGGGTCCCCGGCGGATATCGGATGAGCAGTTCTTC.

This clone was seen just once. This sequence joins TRBV30 and TRBJ1-2; TRBD1 matches 8 bases. The J segment lost 5 bases and the V segment lost 3 bases, leaving 14 bases of the junction unmatched. Germline loops: CDR1 GTSNPN, CDR2 SVGIG (reference sequence). The CDR3 runs 16 residues. The CDR3: CAWRRRDRRFHYGYTF. The DNA for the CDR3 is TGTGCCTGGAGACGCCGGGACAGGCGGTTCCATTATGGCTACACCTTC.

The chain recombines TRBV5-1 with TRBJ1-2; TRBD1 agrees at 7 bases. Germline V gene lookup returns CDR1 SGHRS and CDR2 YFSETQ. The CDR3 extends over 14 amino acids. The junction had 2 bases not matched to a gene; V was cut back by 1 base and J by 2 bases. The CDR3 DNA reads as TGCGCCAGCAGCTTGAGGGACAGCAACTATGGCTACACCTTC. Translating it yields CASSLRDSNYGYTF.

The gene calls are TRBV28 and TRBJ2-7, with a weak D call TRBD2 (5 bases). Trimming pared 4 bases from V and 4 bases from J, leaving 8 bases between. The germline V gene has CDR1 MDHEN and CDR2 SYDVKM. The CDR3 runs to 12 residues. CDR3 residues: CASSYEGYEQYF. In DNA form, the CDR3 reads TGTGCCAGCAGTTACGAGGGTTACGAGCAGTACTTC.

The V and J genes are TRBV4-1 and TRBJ1-3; 8 bases agree with TRBD1. The CDR3 is 16 amino acids. V was pared by 0 bases and J by 4 bases, with 5 bases of the junction left unmatched. The germline gives CDR1 MGHRA, CDR2 YSYEKL. This CDR3 reads CASSQDWGQAGNTIYF. The CDR3 DNA follows: TGCGCCAGCAGCCAAGATTGGGGACAGGCGGGAAACACCATATATTTT.

This chain joins TRBV6-1 and TRBJ2-1; D could derive from TRBD1 or TRBD2 (6 bases each). Trimming stripped 1 base from V and 8 bases from J, with 18 bases between. The length of the CDR3 is 16 residues. Germline loops: CDR1 MNHNS, CDR2 SASEGT. The CDR3 is CASSEEGEAFEDEQFF. Here the CDR3 DNA reads TGTGCCAGCAGTGAAGAGGGGGAGGCCTTTGAGGATGAGCAGTTCTTC.

The gene calls are TRBV27 and TRBJ1-5; D perhaps matches TRBD1 (6 bases). Trimming removed 2 bases at V and 9 bases at J, with 11 bases between. Per germline, CDR1 MNHEY and CDR2 SMNVEV (reference sequence). This CDR3 is built from 13 residues. The CDR3 here is CASSLTGGRPQHF. The CDR3 bases are TGTGCCAGCAGTTTAACTGGGGGGCGGCCCCAGCATTTT.

The V gene is TRBV6-6, the J gene TRBJ2-7; D is perhaps TRBD2 (7 bases). Germline CDR1 reads MNHNY; CDR2 reads SVGAGI (reference sequence). Trimming shortened V by 8 bases and J by 2 bases, and 16 bases separated the two germline ends. CDR3 length equals 14 residues. CDR3 DNA: TGTGCCAGCGGGAGGGGGGGCAACACCTACGAGCAGTACTTC. Translating it yields CASGRGGNTYEQYF.

The rearrangement links TRBV5-6 to TRBJ1-2; D possibly corresponds to TRBD1 (5 bases). The germline gives CDR1 SGHDT, CDR2 YYEEEE. The CDR3 contains 16 residues. The ends were cut back, 0 bases at V and 4 bases at J, with 16 bases in the middle. CDR3 residues: CASSLAGTPNAYGYTF. The CDR3 coding sequence is TGTGCCAGCAGCTTGGCCGGGACCCCAAATGCCTATGGCTACACCTTC.

This clone was counted a single time. This sequence joins TRBV6-5 and TRBJ1-1; tentatively, D is TRBD1 (6 bases). Germline V lookup: CDR1 MNHEY, CDR2 SVGAGI. This CDR3 is 13 amino acids long. Trimming cost V 10 bases and J 5 bases, with 17 bases left between them. The CDR3 coding sequence is TGTGCCACCATGCAGGGGATGTGGACTGAAGCTTTCTTT. It specifies CATMQGMWTEAFF.

This chain joins TRBV6-5 and TRBJ2-1; D is unclear. Germline V gene lookup returns CDR1 MNHEY and CDR2 SVGAGI. There are 13 residues in the CDR3. The ends were cut back, 11 bases at V and 0 bases at J, with 11 bases in the middle. The CDR3 coding sequence is TGTGCCGTCACATCTTCCTCCTACAATGAGCAGTTCTTC. Its translation is CAVTSSSYNEQFF.

Here the CDR3 reads CASSESTGLNEQFF. The DNA for the CDR3 is TGCGCCAGCAGTGAGTCGACCGGGTTGAATGAGCAGTTCTTC. V gene TRBV10-1 combines with J gene TRBJ2-1; D gene unclear. V dropped 0 bases and J dropped 7 bases, with 10 bases sitting between them. There are 14 residues in the CDR3. Germline CDR1 reads WNHNN; CDR2 reads SYGVQD (reference sequence).

V is TRBV9 and J is TRBJ2-1; the match to TRBD2 covers 12 bases. The trim removed 0 bases at V and 9 bases at J, leaving 4 bases unmatched. The CDR3 has 15 amino acids. Germline CDR1 is SGDLS and CDR2 is YYNGEE. This CDR3 is CASSVGTSGRLEQFF. As DNA, the CDR3 is TGTGCCAGCAGCGTAGGCACTAGCGGGAGGCTTGAGCAGTTCTTC.

This chain uses TRBV18 with TRBJ2-2; the D gene could be TRBD1 or TRBD2 (5 bases each). V was cut by 6 bases and J by 0 bases, with 11 bases left in between. Germline V lookup: CDR1 KGHSH, CDR2 LQKENI. The CDR3 loop spans 15 amino acids. The CDR3 DNA reads as TGTGCCAGCTCGGATCTGGGGGCGAACACCGGGGAGCTGTTTTTT. Translation gives CASSDLGANTGELFF.

The V call is TRBV5-1, the J call TRBJ2-7; D is undetermined. The CDR3 has 14 residues. Germline V gene data show CDR1 as SGHRS and CDR2 as YFSETQ. Trimming stripped 2 bases from V and 7 bases from J, with 16 bases between. CDR3 bases: TGCGCCAGCAGCTTAGGAGTAAGTTCGGGTGAGCAGTACTTC. Translating it yields CASSLGVSSGEQYF.

V gene TRBV4-1 combines with J gene TRBJ1-2; D is uncertain. CDR1 is MGHRA, CDR2 YSYEKL, per germline. Trimming stripped 1 base from V and 4 bases from J, with 10 bases between. The CDR3 has 14 residues. CDR3 amino acids: CASSQADGSYGYTF. The CDR3 bases are TGCGCCAGCAGCCAAGCGGATGGGAGCTATGGCTACACCTTC.

This clone showed up just once. The chain is built from TRBV10-2 and TRBJ1-4, with TRBD1 matching 9 bases. Germline V CDR1 and CDR2: WSHSY, SAAADI. V dropped 11 bases and J dropped 0; count of bases not matched to a gene: 19. The CDR3 covers 19 residues. CDR3 bases: TGCGCCGGAGAGCTCCCGGGACAGGGAACCAACTCAACTAATGAAAAACTGTTTTTT. This gives the protein CAGELPGQGTNSTNEKLFF.

In regard to this clone: The identical CDR3 is also encoded by other nucleotide sequences in the sample. This chain links TRBV6-4 with TRBJ2-5, with D perhaps TRBD1 (6 bases). From germline, CDR1 is MRHNA and CDR2 SNTAGT. The length of the CDR3 is 16 residues. Trimming stripped 4 bases from V and 12 bases from J, with 27 bases between. The CDR3 DNA reads TGTGCCAGCAGTGCCCCGGGACATCAAAATCCTCTGACAGAGTACTTC. Residues: CASSAPGHQNPLTEYF.

This clone was recorded only once. The chain carries TRBV7-3 and TRBJ2-3; D is uncertain. Germline loops: CDR1 SGHTA, CDR2 FQGTGA. V shed 5 bases and J shed 1 base, with 7 bases lying between them. The length of the CDR3 is 13 residues. The CDR3 sequence is CASSHAGTDTQYF. The CDR3 nucleotides read TGTGCCAGCAGCCATGCCGGCACAGATACGCAGTATTTT.

The chain recombines TRBV6-5 with TRBJ2-7, with D possibly TRBD1 on 6 matching bases. CDR1 is MNHEY, CDR2 SVGAGI, per germline. This CDR3 spans 15 amino acids. V was cut by 6 bases and J by 3 bases, with 18 bases left in between. The CDR3 sequence is CASSPQGLRGYEQYF. CDR3 DNA sequence: TGTGCCAGCAGCCCGCAGGGGCTCCGGGGCTACGAGCAGTACTTC.

This chain joins TRBV6-5 and TRBJ2-1; D not certain. The CDR3 runs 14 residues. Germline-derived CDR1 and CDR2 are MNHEY and SVGAGI. V lost 2 bases, J lost 6 bases, and 11 bases lay in between. The CDR3, as DNA: TGTGCCAGCAGTTACGTAGGCCGCCGCAATGAGCAGTTCTTC. This translates into CASSYVGRRNEQFF.

J is TRBJ1-2 and V is TRBV5-1, with a tentative D call TRBD1 (5 bases). This CDR3 is 15 amino acids long. Germline V gene sequence: CDR1 SGHRS, CDR2 YFSETQ. V dropped 4 bases and J dropped 1 base, with 14 bases sitting between them. DNA of the CDR3: TGCGCCAGCAGCCTAGGGACTTCCTTTAACTATGGCTACACCTTC. Translating it yields CASSLGTSFNYGYTF.